These T cell receptor beta chains were read from a single sample in a study of blood T cell repertoires in COVID-19. Generated by immunoSEQ multiplex PCR, the TCRdb table keeps only in-frame clones and is missing some. The sample has fewer than 200,000 clones; 76% are singletons. Sequenced material: peripheral blood. These receptors all stem from an elderly woman with acute or convalescent COVID-19. Each CDR3 is given with its conserved first and last residue. D genes are given only for firm matches. The size entry is marked missing in some rows and otherwise reads once, few, many or a size class.

v_call	j_call	clone_size	d_call	cdr3_aa	cdr3_nt
TRBV7-9	TRBJ2-1	NA	NA	CASSPEGLYNEQFF	TGTGCCAGCAGCCCTGAGGGACTCTACAATGAGCAGTTCTTC
TRBV7-6	TRBJ1-1	NA	NA	CASSLGRVTEAFF	TGTGCCAGCAGCTTAGGCAGGGTCACTGAAGCTTTCTTT
TRBV5-1	TRBJ2-7	few	NA	CASSNNYEQYF	TGCGCCAGCAGCAACAACTACGAGCAGTACTTC
TRBV19	TRBJ1-5	NA	NA	CASSIQGGTNQPQHF	TGTGCCAGTAGTATCCAGGGTGGTACCAATCAGCCCCAGCATTTT
TRBV4-1	TRBJ1-1	NA	NA	CASSQEGTWDTLNTEAFF	TGCGCCAGCAGCCAAGAAGGGACCTGGGACACCTTGAACACTGAAGCTTTCTTT
TRBV19	TRBJ1-1	NA	NA	CASSSAVVTEAFF	TGTGCCAGTAGTTCGGCGGTCGTCACTGAAGCTTTCTTT
TRBV5-1	TRBJ2-3	NA	TRBD2	CASSLGAGREGTDTQYF	TGCGCCAGCAGCTTGGGAGCCGGGCGGGAGGGGACAGATACGCAGTATTTT
TRBV30	TRBJ1-6	NA	TRBD1	CAWSPGTGISPLHF	TGTGCCTGGAGTCCCGGGACAGGGATCTCACCCCTCCACTTT
TRBV12-3/TRBV12-4	TRBJ2-7	NA	TRBD1	CASRRTGTYEQYF	TGTGCCAGCAGAAGGACAGGGACCTACGAGCAGTACTTC
TRBV6-2/TRBV6-3	TRBJ2-1	NA	TRBD1	CASSLSGTGLFF	TGTGCCAGCAGTTTATCCGGGACAGGGCTGTTCTTC
TRBV7-3	TRBJ1-3	NA	TRBD1	CASSLTAGGGNTIYF	TGTGCCAGCAGCTTAACGGCAGGGGGTGGAAACACCATATATTTT
TRBV5-4	TRBJ2-6	once	TRBD1	CASSARDRGLHSGANVLTF	TGTGCCAGCAGCGCGAGGGACAGGGGGCTCCACTCTGGGGCCAACGTCCTGACTTTC
TRBV27	TRBJ2-6	NA	NA	CASSLKAGNAAGANVLTF	TGTGCCAGCAGTTTAAAGGCGGGAAACGCAGCTGGGGCCAACGTCCTGACTTTC
TRBV29-1	TRBJ1-3	NA	TRBD1	CSAADRTGNTIYF	TGCAGCGCAGCGGACAGGACTGGAAACACCATATATTTT
TRBV6-5	TRBJ1-2	NA	NA	CASSYSNVQGVYGYTF	TGTGCCAGCAGTTACTCTAACGTACAGGGAGTCTATGGCTACACCTTC
TRBV25-1	TRBJ1-6	NA	NA	CASSIRGQPNSPLHF	TGTGCCAGCAGTATACGCGGACAGCCTAATTCACCCCTCCACTTT
TRBV27	TRBJ1-4	NA	NA	CASSSRVGQGHEKLFF	TGTGCCAGCAGTTCCCGCGTAGGACAAGGCCATGAAAAACTGTTTTTT
TRBV6-1	TRBJ1-1	NA	NA	CASSDRGGLEAFF	TGTGCCAGCAGTGACAGGGGCGGCCTCGAAGCTTTCTTT
TRBV10-3	TRBJ1-2	NA	NA	CAISVQSNYGYTF	TGTGCCATCAGTGTTCAGTCTAACTATGGCTACACCTTC
TRBV6-5	TRBJ1-6	NA	NA	CASRDGTTYNSPLHF	TGTGCCAGCAGAGACGGGACAACCTATAATTCACCCCTCCACTTT
TRBV30	TRBJ1-5	once	NA	CAWSNRENQPQHF	TGTGCCTGGAGTAACAGGGAGAATCAGCCCCAGCATTTT
TRBV3-1/TRBV3-2	TRBJ2-3	NA	NA	CASSQEASLPDTQYF	TGTGCCAGCAGCCAAGAAGCTAGTCTCCCAGATACGCAGTATTTT
TRBV19	TRBJ2-1	NA	TRBD1	CASSIGDRENNEQFF	TGTGCCAGTAGTATAGGGGACAGGGAAAACAATGAGCAGTTCTTC
TRBV6-5	TRBJ1-1	NA	NA	CASSPQEVRTEAFF	TGTGCCAGCAGTCCCCAGGAGGTCAGGACTGAAGCTTTCTTT
TRBV3-1/TRBV3-2	TRBJ2-2	NA	NA	CASHGNYGELFF	TGTGCCAGTCACGGCAACTACGGGGAGCTGTTTTTT
TRBV5-1	TRBJ2-5	few	NA	CASSWGRGTLSVETQYF	TGCGCCAGCAGCTGGGGGCGTGGAACCCTCTCTGTGGAGACCCAGTACTTC
TRBV2	TRBJ2-1	NA	TRBD2	CASSAERGGLFF	TGTGCCAGCAGTGCCGAGCGGGGGGGTCTGTTCTTC
TRBV29-1	TRBJ1-4	NA	NA	CSVSRTAGGEKLFF	TGCAGCGTTTCCAGGACGGCTGGGGGGGAAAAACTGTTTTTT
TRBV19	TRBJ2-3	NA	TRBD2	CASSGRTGTRGTDTQYF	TGTGCCAGTAGTGGGAGGACCGGGACTAGGGGCACAGATACGCAGTATTTT
TRBV27	TRBJ1-2	once	NA	CASSLSAQNYGYTF	TGTGCCAGCAGTTTATCGGCACAGAACTATGGCTACACCTTC
TRBV7-3	TRBJ1-1	few	TRBD1	CASSQQGAQNTEAFF	TGTGCCAGCAGCCAGCAGGGGGCGCAGAACACTGAAGCTTTCTTT
TRBV6-6	TRBJ1-2	NA	TRBD1	CASSYGDRGNYGYTF	TGTGCCAGCAGTTATGGCGACAGGGGGAACTATGGCTACACCTTC